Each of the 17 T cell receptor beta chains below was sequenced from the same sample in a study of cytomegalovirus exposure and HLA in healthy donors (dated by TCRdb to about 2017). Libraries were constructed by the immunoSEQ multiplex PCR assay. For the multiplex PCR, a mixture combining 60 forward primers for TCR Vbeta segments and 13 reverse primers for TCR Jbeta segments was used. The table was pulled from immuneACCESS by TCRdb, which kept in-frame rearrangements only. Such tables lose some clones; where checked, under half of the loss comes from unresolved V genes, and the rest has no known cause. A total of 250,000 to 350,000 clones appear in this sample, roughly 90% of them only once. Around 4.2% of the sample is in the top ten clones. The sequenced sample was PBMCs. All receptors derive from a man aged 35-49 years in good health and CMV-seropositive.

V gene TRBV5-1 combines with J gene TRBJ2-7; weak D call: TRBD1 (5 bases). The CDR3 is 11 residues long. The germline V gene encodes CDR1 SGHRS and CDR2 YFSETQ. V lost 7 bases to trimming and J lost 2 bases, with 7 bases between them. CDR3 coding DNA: TGCGCCAGCCAGGGTGCCTACGAGCAGTACTTC. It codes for CASQGAYEQYF.

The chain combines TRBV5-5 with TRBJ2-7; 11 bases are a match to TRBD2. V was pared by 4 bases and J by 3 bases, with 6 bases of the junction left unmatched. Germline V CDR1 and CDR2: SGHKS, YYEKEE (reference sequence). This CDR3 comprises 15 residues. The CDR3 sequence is CASSELAGEHYEQYF. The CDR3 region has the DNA TGTGCCAGCAGCGAACTAGCGGGAGAACACTACGAGCAGTACTTC.

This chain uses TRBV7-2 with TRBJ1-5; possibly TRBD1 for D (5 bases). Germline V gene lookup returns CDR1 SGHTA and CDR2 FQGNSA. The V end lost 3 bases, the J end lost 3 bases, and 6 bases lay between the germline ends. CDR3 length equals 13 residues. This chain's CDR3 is CASSLDTNQPQHF. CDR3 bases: TGTGCCAGCAGCTTGGACACCAATCAGCCCCAGCATTTT.

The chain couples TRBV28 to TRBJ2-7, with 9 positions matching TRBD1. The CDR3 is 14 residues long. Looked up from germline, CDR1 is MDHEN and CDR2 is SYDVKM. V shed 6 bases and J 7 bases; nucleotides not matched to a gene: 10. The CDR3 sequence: CASSPGTGSREQYF. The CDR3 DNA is TGTGCCAGCAGCCCCGGGACAGGGAGCAGGGAGCAGTACTTC.

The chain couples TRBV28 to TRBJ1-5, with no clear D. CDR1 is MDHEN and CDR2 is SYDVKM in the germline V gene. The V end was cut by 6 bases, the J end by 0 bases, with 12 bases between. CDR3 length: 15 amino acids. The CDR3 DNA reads TGTGCCAGCAGCCCTCGGGGTCATAGCAATCAGCCCCAGCATTTT. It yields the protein CASSPRGHSNQPQHF.

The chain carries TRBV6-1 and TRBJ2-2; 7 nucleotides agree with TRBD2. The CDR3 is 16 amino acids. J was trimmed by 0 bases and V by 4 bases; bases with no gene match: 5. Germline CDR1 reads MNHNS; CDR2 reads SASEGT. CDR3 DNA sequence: TGTGCCAGCAGTGTTAGGCGGGAGCCGAACACCGGGGAGCTGTTTTTT. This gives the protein CASSVRREPNTGELFF.

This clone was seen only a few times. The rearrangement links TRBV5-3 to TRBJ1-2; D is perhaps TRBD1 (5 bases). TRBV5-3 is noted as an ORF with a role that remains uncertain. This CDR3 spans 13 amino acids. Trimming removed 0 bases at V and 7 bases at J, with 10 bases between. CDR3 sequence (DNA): TGTGCCAGAAGCTTGGGCGGGGGGAGTGGCTACACCTTC. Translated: CARSLGGGSGYTF.

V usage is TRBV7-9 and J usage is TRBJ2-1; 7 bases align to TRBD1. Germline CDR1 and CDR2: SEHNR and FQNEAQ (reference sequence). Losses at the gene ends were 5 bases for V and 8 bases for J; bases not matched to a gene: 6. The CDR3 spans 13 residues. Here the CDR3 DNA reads TGTGCCAGCAGCGCCCGACAGGGCGATGAGCAGTTCTTC. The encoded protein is CASSARQGDEQFF.

The CDR3 loop is CASSQDRSGLGTDTQYF. CDR3 nucleotides: TGCGCCAGCAGCCAAGATCGCTCGGGACTTGGCACAGATACGCAGTATTTT. The chain recombines TRBV4-3 with TRBJ2-3; weak D call: TRBD2 (6 bases). Deletions cut 0 bases from V and 1 base from J, with 14 bases between. This CDR3 is built from 17 residues. Germline V gives CDR1 LGHNA, CDR2 YSLEER.

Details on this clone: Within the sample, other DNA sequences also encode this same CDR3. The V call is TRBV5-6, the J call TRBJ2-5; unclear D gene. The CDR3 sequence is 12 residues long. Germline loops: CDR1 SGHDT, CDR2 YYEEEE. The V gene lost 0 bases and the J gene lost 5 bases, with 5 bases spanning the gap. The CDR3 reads CASSLGRETQYF. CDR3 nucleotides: TGTGCCAGCAGCTTGGGCAGGGAGACCCAGTACTTC.

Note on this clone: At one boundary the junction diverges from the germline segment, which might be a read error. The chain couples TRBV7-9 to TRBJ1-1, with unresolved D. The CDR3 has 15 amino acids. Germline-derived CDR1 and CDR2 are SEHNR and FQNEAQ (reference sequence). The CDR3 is CSSSLERSMNTEAFF. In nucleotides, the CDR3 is TGTTCCAGCAGCTTAGAGAGGTCTATGAACACTGAAGCTTTCTTT.

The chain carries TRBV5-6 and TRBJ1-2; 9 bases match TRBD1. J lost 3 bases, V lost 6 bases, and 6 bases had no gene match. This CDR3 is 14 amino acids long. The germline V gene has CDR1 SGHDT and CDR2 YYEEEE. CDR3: CASTETGGYYGYTF. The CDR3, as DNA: TGTGCCAGCACCGAGACAGGGGGATACTATGGCTACACCTTC.

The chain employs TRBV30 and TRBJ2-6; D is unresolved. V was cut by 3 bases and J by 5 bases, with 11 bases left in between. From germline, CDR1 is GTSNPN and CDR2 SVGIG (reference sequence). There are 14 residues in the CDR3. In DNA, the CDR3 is TGTGCCTGGAGCCCGCCGGGTCGGGCCAACGTCCTGACTTTC. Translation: CAWSPPGRANVLTF.

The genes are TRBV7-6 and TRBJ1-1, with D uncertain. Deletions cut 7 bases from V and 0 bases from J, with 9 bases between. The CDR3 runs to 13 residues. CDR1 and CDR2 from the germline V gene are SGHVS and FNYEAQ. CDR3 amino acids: CASTEDVNTEAFF. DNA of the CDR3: TGTGCCAGCACAGAAGATGTGAACACTGAAGCTTTCTTT.

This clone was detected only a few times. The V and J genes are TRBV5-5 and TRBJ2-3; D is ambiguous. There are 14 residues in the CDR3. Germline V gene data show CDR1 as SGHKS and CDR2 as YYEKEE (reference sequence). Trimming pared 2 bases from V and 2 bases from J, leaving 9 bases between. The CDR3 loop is CASSFNRYTDTQYF. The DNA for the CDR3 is TGTGCCAGCAGCTTTAATAGATACACAGATACGCAGTATTTT.

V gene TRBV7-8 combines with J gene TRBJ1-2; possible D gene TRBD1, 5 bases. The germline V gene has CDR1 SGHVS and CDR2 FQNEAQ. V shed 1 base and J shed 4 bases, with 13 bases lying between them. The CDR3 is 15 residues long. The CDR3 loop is CASSLVSQGFYGYTF. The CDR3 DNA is TGTGCCAGCAGCTTAGTAAGTCAGGGCTTCTATGGCTACACCTTC.

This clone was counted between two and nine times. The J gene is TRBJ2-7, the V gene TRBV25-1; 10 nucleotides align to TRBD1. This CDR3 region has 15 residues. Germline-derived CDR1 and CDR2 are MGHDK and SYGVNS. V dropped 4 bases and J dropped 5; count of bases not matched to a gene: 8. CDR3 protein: CASSAADRGFNEQYF. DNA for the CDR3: TGTGCCAGCAGTGCCGCGGACAGGGGGTTCAACGAGCAGTACTTC.